Listed here is a single TCR beta chain. This clonotype has more than one count but fewer than ten. The antigen this receptor binds is unknown. Base quality data are lacking; no much larger clone is found one base away. The data were taken from a study of T-cell memory formation after mild COVID-19 (dated by TCRdb to 2020 to 2022). Broadly, across the study: Most TCR sequence clusters were specific to one of the two donors. The cohort comprised two young, previously healthy adult volunteers, one female and one male. Longitudinal TCRalpha and TCRbeta repertoire sequencing tracked T-cell clones expanding and contracting after mild COVID-19 in a couple of donors. Overall study outcomes, separate from this receptor: SARS-CoV-2 specificity of the second-wave clones peaking on day 37 was not confirmed. The detection of some responding clones in pre-infection memory suggests that pre-existing cross-reactive memory T cells joined the SARS-CoV-2 response. Clones contracting from day 15 to 85 had balanced CD4/CD8 phenotypes, while a second wave expanding from day 15 to 37 was biased towards CD4+. Contracting CD4+ clones turned up mainly in the CM and EM memory subsets, whereas EMRA was where CD8+ clones were enriched. Only a couple of mild cases were covered by the study, and larger cohorts that include severe cases with pre-infection samples were considered necessary.

These reads were obtained on an Illumina NovaSeq 6000. Using 5'RACE with constant-segment primers, TCRalpha and TCRbeta cDNA libraries were constructed, with sample barcodes and unique molecular identifiers added in the process. RNA was extracted from every sample with Trizol reagent. Libraries were amplified in two PCR steps, with a second sample barcode and Illumina TruSeq adapters added in the second step. Libraries were sequenced on an Illumina NovaSeq with 2 x 150 bp paired-end reads. On the study's bioinformatics: Reads were demultiplexed and collapsed into UMI-guided consensus sequences with migec v1.2.7. With mixcr v2.1.11, UMI consensuses were aligned to TRA and TRB V and J templates and assembled into clonotypes. Clonotypes were classified as expanded or contracted when called significant by both edgeR and NoisET, with noise models trained on biological replicates. For edgeR calls, the thresholds were a false discovery rate-adjusted p below 0.01 and a log2 fold-change of 1. As an exploratory analysis of dynamics, max-normalized trajectories of the 1000 most abundant clonotypes were examined by PCA with hierarchical clustering. The CD4 or CD8 phenotype of responding clones was assigned using the separately sequenced CD4+ and CD8+ repertoires. Clones were called with MiXCR by TCRdb after fastp trimmed the public reads at Q25, and only in-frame beta chains were retained. Rows with a matching CDR3 protein are joined into one entry that keeps the most common DNA and genes. TCRdb's processing, not the authors' own work, is the source of the V and J calls. Across this sample there are 350,000 to 500,000 distinct CDR3 sequences, with roughly a quarter seen only once. The ten largest clones add up to around 13% of the sample.

The germline V gene provides CDR1 SQVTM and CDR2 ANQGSEA. From its cysteine to its phenylalanine, the CDR3 spans 13 amino acids. Solely the CDR3 DNA is kept, with 39 bases framed from the first base. Here V drops 6 bases and J drops 1 base, and the junction holds 5 bases not matched to any gene. Ficoll-Paque density gradient centrifugation was used to isolate PBMCs. The sample comprised PBMCs or a T cell subset sorted from them (not recorded which). The source of this sequence is an adult woman who had mild COVID-19 (a few samples of this study predate the infection). The sample titles of this study are shuffled in the database, so cell type and time point are left out; the donor was told from shared clones. The sequence joins TRBV29-1 to TRBJ1-1; TRBD1 lines up with 7 middle nucleotides. The DNA reads as follows: TGCAGCGTCGCCTGGACAGGGAACACTGAAGCTTTCTTT. The encoded protein is CSVAWTGNTEAFF. This CDR3, with the reference TRBV29-1 and TRBJ1-1 proteins standing in past its ends, gives the full variable domain SAVISQKPSRDICQRGTSLTIQCQVDSQVTMMFWYRQQPGQSLTLIATANQGSEATYESGFVIDKFPISRPNLTFSTLTVSNMSPEDSSIYLCSVAWTGNTEAFFGQGTRLTVV.